This is a list of T cell receptor beta chains from one sample in a study of T cells in narcolepsy. Using immunoSEQ multiplex PCR, the repertoire was profiled, and TCRdb retains in-frame clones only, with some absent. The data contain about 35,000 clones, over 80% of them seen just once; the ten biggest clones take up 1% to 1.2%. Sample: memory (CD45RA-) CD4+ T cells from blood. The receptors here all came from a human donor in good health. Both conserved end residues are part of each CDR3. Fields, in order: D gene, clone size, V gene, J gene, CDR3 length, CDR3 protein, CDR3 DNA. A D gene is named only where the DNA matches it firmly. Clone size is given for some rows only: seen once, a few or many times, or a class if the clone is expanded.

d_call: TRBD1
clone_size: NA
v_call: TRBV7-8
j_call: TRBJ2-1
cdr3_length: 18
cdr3_aa: CASSPRVGTGGNHNEQFF
cdr3_nt: TGTGCCAGCAGCCCCAGGGTGGGGACAGGGGGCAACCACAATGAGCAGTTCTTC

d_call: NA
clone_size: NA
v_call: TRBV30
j_call: TRBJ1-5
cdr3_length: 13
cdr3_aa: CAWSDQGRQPQHF
cdr3_nt: TGTGCCTGGAGTGACCAAGGCAGGCAGCCCCAGCATTTT

d_call: TRBD2
clone_size: NA
v_call: TRBV23-1
j_call: TRBJ2-7
cdr3_length: 18
cdr3_aa: CASSQSGLAGGRSYEQYF
cdr3_nt: TGCGCCAGCAGTCAATCGGGCCTAGCGGGAGGGCGATCCTACGAGCAGTACTTC

d_call: TRBD1
clone_size: NA
v_call: TRBV18
j_call: TRBJ1-5
cdr3_length: 15
cdr3_aa: CASSRETGINQPQHF
cdr3_nt: TGTGCCAGCTCACGGGAGACAGGGATTAATCAGCCCCAGCATTTT

d_call: NA
clone_size: NA
v_call: TRBV6-1
j_call: TRBJ2-4
cdr3_length: 15
cdr3_aa: CASTNLGRGGDIQYF
cdr3_nt: TGTGCCAGCACCAACCTCGGGCGGGGCGGGGACATTCAGTACTTC

d_call: NA
clone_size: NA
v_call: TRBV4-1
j_call: TRBJ2-3
cdr3_length: 13
cdr3_aa: CASSHGSTDTQYF
cdr3_nt: TGCGCCAGCAGCCACGGCAGCACAGATACGCAGTATTTT

d_call: NA
clone_size: NA
v_call: TRBV5-6
j_call: TRBJ2-5
cdr3_length: 15
cdr3_aa: CASSPGVGLQETQYF
cdr3_nt: TGTGCCAGCAGCCCCGGAGTAGGATTACAAGAGACCCAGTACTTC

d_call: NA
clone_size: few
v_call: TRBV19
j_call: TRBJ1-4
cdr3_length: 15
cdr3_aa: CASSISGDRTEKLFF
cdr3_nt: TGTGCCAGTAGTATATCCGGAGACAGGACTGAAAAACTGTTTTTT

d_call: TRBD1
clone_size: NA
v_call: TRBV10-3
j_call: TRBJ1-1
cdr3_length: 12
cdr3_aa: CAINQGGTEAFF
cdr3_nt: TGTGCCATCAATCAGGGGGGCACTGAAGCTTTCTTT

d_call: TRBD2
clone_size: NA
v_call: TRBV7-8
j_call: TRBJ2-3
cdr3_length: 16
cdr3_aa: CASSSLAGPLTDTQYF
cdr3_nt: TGTGCCAGCAGCTCCCTAGCGGGGCCTCTGACAGATACGCAGTATTTT

d_call: NA
clone_size: NA
v_call: TRBV5-4
j_call: TRBJ2-5
cdr3_length: 14
cdr3_aa: CASSSTGGVETQYF
cdr3_nt: TGTGCCAGCAGTTCCACAGGGGGGGTCGAGACCCAGTACTTC

d_call: TRBD1
clone_size: NA
v_call: TRBV2
j_call: TRBJ2-7
cdr3_length: 15
cdr3_aa: CASTERDRGAYEQYF
cdr3_nt: TGTGCCAGCACCGAGCGGGACAGGGGGGCCTACGAGCAGTACTTC

d_call: NA
clone_size: few
v_call: TRBV6-6
j_call: TRBJ2-7
cdr3_length: 13
cdr3_aa: CASSYSGSYEQYF
cdr3_nt: TGTGCCAGCAGTTACTCAGGGTCCTACGAGCAGTACTTC

d_call: NA
clone_size: NA
v_call: TRBV19
j_call: TRBJ2-7
cdr3_length: 15
cdr3_aa: CASSLTGSSTGEQYF
cdr3_nt: TGTGCCAGTAGTCTGACAGGATCTTCCACGGGCGAGCAGTACTTC

d_call: NA
clone_size: NA
v_call: TRBV2
j_call: TRBJ2-7
cdr3_length: 13
cdr3_aa: CASSRESSYEQYF
cdr3_nt: TGTGCCAGCAGTCGGGAGAGCTCCTACGAGCAGTACTTC

d_call: TRBD1
clone_size: NA
v_call: TRBV19
j_call: TRBJ1-5
cdr3_length: 16
cdr3_aa: CASSSKQGRSNQPQHF
cdr3_nt: TGTGCCAGTAGTTCTAAACAGGGGAGAAGCAATCAGCCCCAGCATTTT

d_call: NA
clone_size: NA
v_call: TRBV9
j_call: TRBJ2-5
cdr3_length: 12
cdr3_aa: CASSGVSLTQYF
cdr3_nt: TGTGCCAGCAGCGGGGTTAGCTTGACCCAGTACTTC

d_call: NA
clone_size: NA
v_call: TRBV18
j_call: TRBJ1-2
cdr3_length: 15
cdr3_aa: CASSPPAGHAYGYTF
cdr3_nt: TGTGCCAGCTCACCACCGGCAGGGCATGCCTATGGCTACACCTTC

d_call: TRBD1
clone_size: NA
v_call: TRBV9
j_call: TRBJ1-1
cdr3_length: 14
cdr3_aa: CASTGQGGSTEAFF
cdr3_nt: TGTGCCAGCACAGGACAGGGAGGAAGCACTGAAGCTTTCTTT

d_call: NA
clone_size: few
v_call: TRBV6-4
j_call: TRBJ1-2
cdr3_length: 15
cdr3_aa: CASSGDEQGTYGYTF
cdr3_nt: TGTGCCAGCAGTGGGGACGAACAGGGAACCTATGGCTACACCTTC

d_call: NA
clone_size: few
v_call: TRBV5-6
j_call: TRBJ2-2
cdr3_length: 14
cdr3_aa: CASSLRPDGGELFF
cdr3_nt: TGTGCCAGCAGTCTTCGGCCAGACGGCGGGGAGCTGTTTTTT

d_call: TRBD1
clone_size: NA
v_call: TRBV6-6
j_call: TRBJ1-5
cdr3_length: 14
cdr3_aa: CASSPDRGDQPQHF
cdr3_nt: TGTGCCAGCAGTCCTGACAGGGGGGATCAGCCCCAGCATTTT

d_call: NA
clone_size: NA
v_call: TRBV4-3
j_call: TRBJ1-2
cdr3_length: 13
cdr3_aa: CASTGAGGYGYTF
cdr3_nt: TGCGCCAGCACGGGGGCCGGCGGCTATGGCTACACCTTC

d_call: NA
clone_size: NA
v_call: TRBV4-3
j_call: TRBJ2-1
cdr3_length: 15
cdr3_aa: CASSQAGKAYNEQFF
cdr3_nt: TGCGCCAGCAGCCAAGCCGGGAAGGCCTACAATGAGCAGTTCTTC

d_call: TRBD1
clone_size: NA
v_call: TRBV7-3
j_call: TRBJ2-6
cdr3_length: 14
cdr3_aa: CASSPGQGPDVLTF
cdr3_nt: TGTGCCAGCAGCCCGGGACAGGGTCCCGACGTCCTGACTTTC